This TCR beta chain came from a study of cytomegalovirus exposure and HLA in healthy donors (dated by TCRdb to 2017 to 2019). Study-level background: An earlier analysis of roughly 610 of the donors reported about 300 Gb of sequence data and 90 million to 120 million unique TCR beta sequences obtained from roughly 170 million T cells. Approximately 310 gigabases of sequencing data and approximately 91 million unique TCR sequences made up an early release that covered over 550 HLA-typed donors. Of the 300 to 500 genotyped donors, 65% to 90% were placed in the genetic ancestry cluster associated with self-reported Caucasian donors. The study aimed to test whether cataloging public T cell receptors could reveal signatures of past pathogen exposure. The study used immunosequencing to profile the T cell repertoires of about 670 subjects and linked those repertoires to cytomegalovirus serostatus. Along with the approximately 670-subject first cohort, a separate validation cohort of around 120 different subjects was used. High-throughput TCR immunosequencing, statistical association of individual TCRs with disease status, and machine learning were combined to predict cytomegalovirus infection status. A later analysis re-examined previously published TCR beta repertoires from around 670 donors and added high-resolution HLA genotyping to investigate patterns of TCR occurrence. Rather than using new phenotypic data, the later analysis identified candidate immune exposures from TCR beta sequences and from how often those sequences occurred across donors. An earlier analysis of a few hundred of the donors applied high-throughput TCR beta sequencing to assess whether each TCR beta V gene segment acted as functional or pseudogenic. Donor age, sex, ethnicity and CMV serostatus were compiled together with the repertoire data. Genome-wide SNP genotypes for about 60% of the roughly 700 donors were used in a later genetic analysis, which treated that subset as a discovery cohort. All discovery cohort repertoires had been generated using a single sequencing platform. HLA typing included class I and class II loci at four-digit resolution. Typing coverage varied by locus: about 620-630 donors for A, B, C, DRB1 and DQB1; around 560 for DQA1; approximately 610 for DPA1; 450 to 480 for DPB1. About five DR-DQ haplotypes were handled as single units for association and clustering, since linkage in the cohort was strong. On average, about 240,000 unique TCR beta nucleotide sequences were sequenced per donor among some 430 genotyped donors of the cohort, with roughly 18% of those sequences being non-productive. Study-wide findings and limitations: A further reported finding was that TCR beta sequences accurately predicted the HLA-A and HLA-B alleles for most subjects in the first cohort. In the study, approximately 160 TCR beta chains were listed as associated with cytomegalovirus. In a later analysis, several top co-occurrence clusters were reported to appear linked to parvovirus B19, influenza, CMV and Epstein-Barr virus. Immune exposure information for the cohort was limited to CMV serostatus. In this cohort, only TCR beta chains were sequenced, and detectable features were limited by the absence of alpha or paired-chain data. Because some donors lacked HLA typing at each locus, the association tests relied only on the typed subset. Most TCR sequences were seen in very few donors, while some public TCRs were found in many individuals. The 87-base-pair reads could not distinguish some IMGT-functional V segments, including TRBV6-2 and TRBV6-3, so those segments were excluded. The sequencing pipeline was judged likely to have produced a cluster of highly shared sequence variants as a technical artifact. The authors suggested that the approach could potentially be extended to other disease states and immunological phenotypes. When HLA alleles, especially DR and DQ, strongly co-occurred, TCR associations were difficult to assign to individual alleles. Most CMV-associated TCR beta chains appeared to be HLA-restricted in a later analysis, and the HLA associations seemed to be driven largely by CMV exposure. An earlier analysis of several hundred of the donors showed that most TCR beta V segments appeared in productive rearrangements either about 87% or about 30% of the time, which broadly matched IMGT annotations. A later genetic analysis reported fewer N-insertions in productive TCRs among donors in an Asian-associated ancestry cluster than the approximately 670-donor mean. V-gene and J-gene trimming of TCR beta chains was associated with a missense DCLRE1C variant in a later genetic analysis, and the association was replicated in an independent cohort. Sequencing depth was assumed to be roughly uniform across donors in the presence/absence analyses, though that assumption may not hold. Three of the identified cytomegalovirus-associated TCR beta chains were confirmed in vitro to be specific for cytomegalovirus antigens. At a false discovery rate of 0.05, a later analysis linked 15,000 to 20,000 TCR beta sequences to specific HLA alleles. A later analysis found that HLA-associated TCR beta chains were more clonally expanded and had lower generation probabilities than equally common non-associated chains. Some 16 rarely observed V segments, including chromosome 9 orphons, were excluded from the earlier analysis of 550 to 700 of the donors because counts were too low. Linkage disequilibrium might explain the correlated functional status among segregating V segments, but an unknown experimental factor could not be ruled out. A later analysis found that TCR association rates varied across HLA loci, with DRB1 alleles showing the most associated TCRs and HLA-C alleles the fewest. In both the original and validation cohorts, the classifier was reported to diagnose cytomegalovirus status with high specificity and sensitivity.

Library preparation used the immunoSEQ multiplex PCR assay. The multiplex PCR relied on a mix of 60 forward primers for TCR Vbeta segments and 13 reverse primers for TCR Jbeta segments. A multiplex PCR assay on genomic DNA amplified the CDR3 region of rearranged TCR beta genes. The amplified TCR beta libraries were sequenced on the Illumina HiSeq System as 87-base-pair reads. The published analysis was carried out like this. Across the 670 or so repertoires, a later analysis counted roughly 84 million unique TCR beta chains, approximately 12 million of which were shared by at least two donors. Raw reads were error-corrected and collapsed into unique sequences with a nearest-neighbor algorithm that merged closely related sequences to remove PCR and sequencing errors. Alignment of CDR3 sequences to IMGT reference sequences was used to assign V, D and J gene segments. Each retained sequence needed at least a six-nucleotide match to both a V gene segment and a J gene segment. Rearrangements were called productive when the CDR3 lacked stop codons and stayed in frame with V and J; all others were non-productive. Following IMGT convention, CDR3 was defined as the stretch from the second conserved V-encoded cysteine up to the conserved J-encoded phenylalanine. Sequences without an unambiguous match to a single V gene segment were excluded from the earlier analysis of about 630 of the donors. An earlier analysis of 587 of the donors classified V segments as functional when productive rearrangements were above 56.7% and as segregating when the standard deviation between donors was above 5%. A statistical classification framework was built for diagnosing cytomegalovirus status from the catalog of TCR beta chain sequences. A later analysis assigned V and J genes by comparing TCR nucleotide sequences with IMGT/GENE-DB human TR gene sequences. A later analysis assigned CDR3 sequences and most-parsimonious VDJ recombination scenarios with the TCRdist pipeline. In a later analysis, each TCR beta chain was defined by its CDR3 amino acid sequence together with its V-gene family, and reads lacking a unique V-gene family were excluded. To address suspected cross-contamination and a sequencing artifact, a later analysis removed roughly 580 highly shared, low-generation-probability nucleotide sequences. In a later analysis, a clonal expansion index for each public chain was calculated from normalized within-repertoire ranks of inferred template counts. In a later analysis, generation probabilities were computed with a VDJ recombination model fitted to out-of-frame rearrangements, and the resulting probabilities were checked against IGoR. In a later analysis, hypergeometric tests were used to score TCR-TCR, TCR-HLA and TCR-CMV co-occurrence, with a repertoire-size bias correction applied to TCR pairs. False discovery rates were estimated in a later analysis by permuting HLA or CMV assignments 20 times. In a later analysis, co-occurring TCRs were grouped with DBSCAN, and TCRdist sequence similarity was added when clustering was performed within HLA-allele-positive subsets. Repertoires with fewer than 30,000 or more than 120,000 public chains, plus five repertoires with anomalous nucleotide sharing, were excluded from co-occurrence clustering. As stored in TCRdb, this immuneACCESS dataset retains in-frame rearrangements with V and J assigned. A fraction of the clones does not appear; measured against another copy, unresolved V genes explain less than half of the discrepancy, and the remainder lacks a known reason. The DNA gave D and trimming, while V, J and clone size come from that table. This sample holds some 150,000 clones; 70% to 85% were observed only once. Clones ranked in the top ten supply approximately 1.6% of the sample.

The cohort was made up of 666 healthy bone marrow donors. All cohort members were sampled while nominally healthy, although unrecorded immune exposures were likely present. The donor was CMV seronegative and belonged to the group of under 400 seronegative cohort members. Every donor gave a peripheral blood sample, and the peripheral blood mononuclear cells from that sample were used for TCR beta sequencing. Genomic DNA extraction from the blood cell samples was performed with the Qiagen DNeasy Blood Extraction Kit. V lost 5 bases and J lost 0 bases, and the count of bases not matched to a germline gene is 7. The CDR3 runs 16 amino acids, cysteine and phenylalanine included. Only the CDR3 DNA is retained, 48 bases long and in frame from the first base. The germline V gene (reference sequence) specifies SEHNR as CDR1 and FQNEAQ as CDR2. As concerns this clone: No antigen is known for it. The sample holds no much larger clone one base away, and base qualities are not on file.

Sequenced material: PBMCs. The source is a woman aged 25 to 39 in good health and CMV-seronegative. The V and J segments used are TRBV7-9 and TRBJ2-3, and TRBD2 aligns with 8 junction nucleotides. The base sequence is TGTGCCAGCAGCACACGGGGACTAGGTAGCACAGATACGCAGTATTTT. This encodes CASSTRGLGSTDTQYF.